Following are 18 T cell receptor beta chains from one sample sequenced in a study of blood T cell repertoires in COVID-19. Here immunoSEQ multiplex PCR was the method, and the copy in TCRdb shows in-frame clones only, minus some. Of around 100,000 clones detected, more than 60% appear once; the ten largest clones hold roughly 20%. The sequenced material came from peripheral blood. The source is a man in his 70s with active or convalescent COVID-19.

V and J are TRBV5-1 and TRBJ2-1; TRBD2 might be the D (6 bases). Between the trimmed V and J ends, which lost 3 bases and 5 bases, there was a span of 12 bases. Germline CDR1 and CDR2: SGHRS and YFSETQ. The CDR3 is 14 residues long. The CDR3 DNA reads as TGCGCCAGCAGCTGGCGGGACGGGAACAATGAGCAGTTCTTC. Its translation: CASSWRDGNNEQFF.

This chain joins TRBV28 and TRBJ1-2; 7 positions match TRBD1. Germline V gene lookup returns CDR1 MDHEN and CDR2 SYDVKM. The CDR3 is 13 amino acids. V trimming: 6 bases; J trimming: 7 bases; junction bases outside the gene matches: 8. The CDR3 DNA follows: TGTGCCAGCAGGATACAGGGGAGCAGTGGCTACACCTTC. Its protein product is CASRIQGSSGYTF.

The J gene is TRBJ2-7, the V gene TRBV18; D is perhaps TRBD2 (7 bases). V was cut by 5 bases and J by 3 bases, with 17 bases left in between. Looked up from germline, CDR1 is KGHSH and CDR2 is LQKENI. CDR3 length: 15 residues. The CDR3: CASSGQGGGVYEQYF. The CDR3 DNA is TGTGCCAGCTCAGGCCAAGGGGGAGGGGTCTACGAGCAGTACTTC.

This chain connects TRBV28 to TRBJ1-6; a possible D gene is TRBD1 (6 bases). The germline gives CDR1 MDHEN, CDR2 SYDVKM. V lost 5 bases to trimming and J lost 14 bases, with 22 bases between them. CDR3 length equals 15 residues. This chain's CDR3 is CASSTQGTPSKALHF. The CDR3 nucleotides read TGTGCCAGCAGTACTCAGGGGACACCCAGCAAGGCCCTCCACTTT.

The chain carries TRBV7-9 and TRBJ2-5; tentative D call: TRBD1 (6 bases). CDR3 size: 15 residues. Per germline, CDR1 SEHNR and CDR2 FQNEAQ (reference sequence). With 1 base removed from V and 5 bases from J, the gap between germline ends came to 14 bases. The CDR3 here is CASSLGAGEGETQYF. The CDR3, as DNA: TGTGCCAGCAGCTTAGGGGCAGGGGAAGGTGAGACCCAGTACTTC.

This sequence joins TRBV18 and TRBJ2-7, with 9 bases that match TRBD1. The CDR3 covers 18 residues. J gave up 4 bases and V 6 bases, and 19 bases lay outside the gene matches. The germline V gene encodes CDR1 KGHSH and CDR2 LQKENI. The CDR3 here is CASSVKASTGGIIYEQYF. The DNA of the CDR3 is TGTGCCAGCTCGGTTAAGGCGTCCACAGGGGGCATCATTTACGAGCAGTACTTC.

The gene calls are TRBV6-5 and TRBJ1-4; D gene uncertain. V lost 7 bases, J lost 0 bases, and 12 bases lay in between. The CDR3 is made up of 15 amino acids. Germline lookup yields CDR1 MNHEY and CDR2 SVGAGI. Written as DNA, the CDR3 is TGTGCCAGCATTCCCTATTCAACAACTAATGAAAAACTGTTTTTT. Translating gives CASIPYSTTNEKLFF.

The CDR3 nucleotides read TGTGCCAGCAGCTTAGGCCGGGGGGACCAAGAGACCCAGTACTTC. Protein sequence: CASSLGRGDQETQYF. The chain carries TRBV7-6 and TRBJ2-5, with TRBD2 identical over 7 bases. The CDR3 runs to 15 residues. Germline trimming cut 1 base from V and 0 bases from J; bases unmatched to any gene: 2. CDR1 and CDR2 (germline): SGHVS, FNYEAQ. The whole variable domain, remainder taken from reference TRBV7-6 and TRBJ2-5, is GAGVSQSPRYKVTKRGQDVALRCDPISGHVSLYWYRQALGQGPEFLTYFNYEAQQDKSGLPNDRFSAERPEGSISTLTIQRTEQRDSAMYRCASSLGRGDQETQYFGPGTRLLVL.

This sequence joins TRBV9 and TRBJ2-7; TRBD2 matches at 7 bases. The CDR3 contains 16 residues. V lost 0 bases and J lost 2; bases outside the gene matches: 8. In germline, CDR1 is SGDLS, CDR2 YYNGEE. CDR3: CASSVGDGRFTYEQYF. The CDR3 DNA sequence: TGTGCCAGCAGCGTAGGTGACGGGAGGTTTACCTACGAGCAGTACTTC. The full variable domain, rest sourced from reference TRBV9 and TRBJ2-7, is DSGVTQTPKHLITATGQRVTLRCSPRSGDLSVYWYQQSLDQGLQFLIQYYNGEERAKGNILERFSAQQFPDLHSELNLSSLELGDSALYFCASSVGDGRFTYEQYFGPGTRLTVT.

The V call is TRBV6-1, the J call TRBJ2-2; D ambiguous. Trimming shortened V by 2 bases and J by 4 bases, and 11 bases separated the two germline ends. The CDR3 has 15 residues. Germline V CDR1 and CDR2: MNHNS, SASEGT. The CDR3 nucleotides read TGTGCCAGCAGTGAATGGGCTGGGCCCACCGGGGAGCTGTTTTTT. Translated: CASSEWAGPTGELFF.

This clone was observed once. The CDR3 loop is CASSAGSYGYTF. The CDR3 bases are TGTGCCAGCAGCGCCGGGAGTTATGGCTACACCTTC. This sequence joins TRBV9 and TRBJ1-2; D is ambiguous. Trimming left V 3 bases short and J 5 bases short, with 8 bases between. The CDR3 runs 12 residues. Germline CDR1 SGDLS, CDR2 YYNGEE.

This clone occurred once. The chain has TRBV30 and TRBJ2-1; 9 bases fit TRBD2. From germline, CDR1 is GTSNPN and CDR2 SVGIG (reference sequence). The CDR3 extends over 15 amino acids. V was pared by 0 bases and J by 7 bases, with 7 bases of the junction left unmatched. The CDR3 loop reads CAWSVGPSGENEQFF. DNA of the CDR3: TGTGCCTGGAGTGTAGGGCCTAGCGGGGAGAATGAGCAGTTCTTC.

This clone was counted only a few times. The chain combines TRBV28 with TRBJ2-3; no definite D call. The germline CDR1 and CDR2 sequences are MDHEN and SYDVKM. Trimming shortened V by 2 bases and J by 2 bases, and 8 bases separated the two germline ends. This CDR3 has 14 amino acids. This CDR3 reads CASSLAAVTDTQYF. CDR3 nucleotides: TGTGCCAGCAGTTTAGCGGCGGTCACAGATACGCAGTATTTT.

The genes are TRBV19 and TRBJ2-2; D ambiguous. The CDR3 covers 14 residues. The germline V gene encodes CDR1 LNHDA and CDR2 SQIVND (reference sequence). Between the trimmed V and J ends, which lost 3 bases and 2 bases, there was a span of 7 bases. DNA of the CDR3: TGTGCCAGTAGTATTGTCCATAACACCGGGGAGCTGTTTTTT. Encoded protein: CASSIVHNTGELFF.

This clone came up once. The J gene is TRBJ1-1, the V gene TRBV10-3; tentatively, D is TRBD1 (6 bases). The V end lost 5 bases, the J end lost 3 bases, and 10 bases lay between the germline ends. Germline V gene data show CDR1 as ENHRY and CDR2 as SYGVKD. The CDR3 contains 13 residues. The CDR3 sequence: CAISPGTHTEAFF. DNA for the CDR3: TGTGCCATCAGTCCCGGGACACACACTGAAGCTTTCTTT.

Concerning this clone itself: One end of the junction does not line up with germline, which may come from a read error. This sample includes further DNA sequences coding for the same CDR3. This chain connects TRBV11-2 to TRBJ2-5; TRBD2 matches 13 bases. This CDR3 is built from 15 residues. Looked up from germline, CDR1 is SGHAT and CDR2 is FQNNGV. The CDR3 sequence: CASSYTSGGGETQYF. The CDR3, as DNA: TGCGCCAGCAGCTACACTAGCGGGGGGGGAGAGACCCAGTACTTC.

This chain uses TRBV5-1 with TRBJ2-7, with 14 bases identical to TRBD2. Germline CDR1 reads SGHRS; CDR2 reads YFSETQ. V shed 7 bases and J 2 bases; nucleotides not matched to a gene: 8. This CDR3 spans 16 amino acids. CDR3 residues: CASATSGGAGPYEQYF. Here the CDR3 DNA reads TGCGCCAGCGCGACTAGCGGGGGGGCCGGGCCCTACGAGCAGTACTTC.

CDR3 amino acids: CSAGDSSRYGYTF. CDR3 in DNA: TGCAGCGCCGGGGACAGTTCCCGCTATGGCTACACCTTC. V gene TRBV29-1 combines with J gene TRBJ1-2; 7 positions match TRBD1. The CDR3 contains 13 residues. Germline V gene sequence: CDR1 SQVTM, CDR2 ANQGSEA. J gave up 4 bases and V 7 bases, and 9 bases lay outside the gene matches.